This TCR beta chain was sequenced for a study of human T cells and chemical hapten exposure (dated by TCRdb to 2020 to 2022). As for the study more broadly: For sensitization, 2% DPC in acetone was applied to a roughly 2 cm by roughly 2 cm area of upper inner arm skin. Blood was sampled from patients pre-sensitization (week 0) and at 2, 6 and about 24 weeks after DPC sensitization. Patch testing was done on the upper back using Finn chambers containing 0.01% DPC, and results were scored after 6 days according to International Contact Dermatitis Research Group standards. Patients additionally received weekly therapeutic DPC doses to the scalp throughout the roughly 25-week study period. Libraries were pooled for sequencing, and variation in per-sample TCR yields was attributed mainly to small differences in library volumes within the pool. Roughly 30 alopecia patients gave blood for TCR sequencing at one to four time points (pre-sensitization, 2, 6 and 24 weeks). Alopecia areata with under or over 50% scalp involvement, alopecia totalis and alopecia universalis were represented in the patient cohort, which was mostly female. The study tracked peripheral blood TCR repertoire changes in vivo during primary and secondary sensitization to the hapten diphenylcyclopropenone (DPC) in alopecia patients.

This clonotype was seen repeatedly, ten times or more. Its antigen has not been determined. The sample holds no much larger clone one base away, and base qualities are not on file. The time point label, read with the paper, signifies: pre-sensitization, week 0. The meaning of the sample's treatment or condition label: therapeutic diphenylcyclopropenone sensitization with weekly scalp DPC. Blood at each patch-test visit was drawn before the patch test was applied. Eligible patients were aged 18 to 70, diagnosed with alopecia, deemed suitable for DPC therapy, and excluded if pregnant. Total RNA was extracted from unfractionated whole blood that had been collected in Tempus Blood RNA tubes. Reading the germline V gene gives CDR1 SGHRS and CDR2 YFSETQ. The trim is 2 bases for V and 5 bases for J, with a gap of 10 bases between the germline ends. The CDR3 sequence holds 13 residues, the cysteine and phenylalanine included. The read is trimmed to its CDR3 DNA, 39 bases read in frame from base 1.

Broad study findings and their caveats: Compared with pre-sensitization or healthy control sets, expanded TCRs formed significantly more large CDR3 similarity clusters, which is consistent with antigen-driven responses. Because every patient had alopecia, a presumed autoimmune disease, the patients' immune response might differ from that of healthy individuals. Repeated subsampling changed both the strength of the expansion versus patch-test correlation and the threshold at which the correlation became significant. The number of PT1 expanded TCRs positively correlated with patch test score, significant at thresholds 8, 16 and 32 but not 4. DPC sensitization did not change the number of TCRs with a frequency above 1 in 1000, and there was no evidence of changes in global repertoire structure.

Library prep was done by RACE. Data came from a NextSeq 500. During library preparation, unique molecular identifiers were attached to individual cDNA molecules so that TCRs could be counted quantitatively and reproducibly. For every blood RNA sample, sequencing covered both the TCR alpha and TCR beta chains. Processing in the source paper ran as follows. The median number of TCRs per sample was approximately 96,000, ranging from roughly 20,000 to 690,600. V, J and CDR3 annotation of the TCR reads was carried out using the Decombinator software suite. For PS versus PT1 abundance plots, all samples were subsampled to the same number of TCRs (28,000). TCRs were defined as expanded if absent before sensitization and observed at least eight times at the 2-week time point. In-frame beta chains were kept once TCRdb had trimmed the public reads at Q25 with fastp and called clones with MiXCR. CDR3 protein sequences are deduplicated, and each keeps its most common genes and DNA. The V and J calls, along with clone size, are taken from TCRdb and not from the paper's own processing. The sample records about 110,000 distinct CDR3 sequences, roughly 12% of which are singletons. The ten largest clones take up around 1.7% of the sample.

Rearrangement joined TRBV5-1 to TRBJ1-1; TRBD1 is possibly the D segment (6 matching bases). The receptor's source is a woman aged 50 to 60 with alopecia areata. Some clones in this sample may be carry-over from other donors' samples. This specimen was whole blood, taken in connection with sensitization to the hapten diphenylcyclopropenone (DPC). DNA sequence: TGCGCCAGCAGCTTTTCAGGGGAGACTGAAGCTTTCTTT. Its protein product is CASSFSGETEAFF.